The entry below gives a single T cell receptor beta chain sequence along with its context. What it binds is not known. These data originate in a study of OX40 agonist ivuxolimab in advanced cancers. Study overall: The diagnoses of dose-escalation patients were hepatocellular carcinoma, melanoma, renal cell or head and neck cancer. Notes on the study in general: Not determined was the antigen specificity of the expanded peripheral T cells.

Baseline was the first blood sampling point, followed by cycle 4 day 1 and cycle 7 day 1. Assay used: immunoSEQ multiplex PCR; TCRdb lists only in-frame clones, some missing. This sample has tens of thousands of clones, with around 87% found just once. Germline CDR1 and CDR2: MDHEN and SYDVKM. V lost 2 bases and J 4 bases, leaving 9 bases between the germline ends. The CDR3 is made up of 13 amino acids. The TCR comes from an adult with an advanced solid tumor such as melanoma, head and neck, liver or kidney cancer. The chain links TRBV28 to TRBJ2-7; D gene ambiguous. The sequences come from CD4+ or CD8+ T cells sorted from blood, collected in a trial of the OX40 agonist ivuxolimab. In DNA form, the CDR3 reads TGTGCCAGCAGTTTAGAGCCCCGATACGAGCAGTACTTC. It yields the protein CASSLEPRYEQYF. Full variable domain (remainder filled in from reference TRBV28 and TRBJ2-7): DVKVTQSSRYLVKRTGEKVFLECVQDMDHENMFWYRQDPGLGLRLIYFSYDVKMKEKGDIPEGYSVSREKKERFSLILESASTNQTSMYLCASSLEPRYEQYFGPGTRLTVT.